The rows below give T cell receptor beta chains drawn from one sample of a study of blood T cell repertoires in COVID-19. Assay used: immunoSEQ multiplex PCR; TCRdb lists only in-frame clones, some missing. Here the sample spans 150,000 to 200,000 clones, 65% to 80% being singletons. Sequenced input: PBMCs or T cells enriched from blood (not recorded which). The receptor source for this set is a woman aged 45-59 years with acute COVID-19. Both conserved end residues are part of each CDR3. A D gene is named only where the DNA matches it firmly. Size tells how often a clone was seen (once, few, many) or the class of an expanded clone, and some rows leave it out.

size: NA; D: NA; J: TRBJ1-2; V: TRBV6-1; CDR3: CASSEDSIYGYTF; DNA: TGTGCCAGCAGTGAAGACAGTATATATGGCTACACCTTC
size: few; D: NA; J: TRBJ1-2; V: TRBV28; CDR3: CASSFNRPYGYTF; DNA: TGTGCCAGCAGTTTTAACAGGCCCTATGGCTACACCTTC
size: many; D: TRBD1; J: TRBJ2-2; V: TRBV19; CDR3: CASSIGWQGDTGELFF; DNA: TGTGCCAGTAGTATCGGGTGGCAGGGGGACACCGGGGAGCTGTTTTTT
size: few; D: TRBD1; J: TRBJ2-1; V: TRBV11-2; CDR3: CASSLEGRGSYEQFF; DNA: TGTGCCAGCAGCTTAGAGGGCAGGGGGTCTTATGAGCAGTTCTTC
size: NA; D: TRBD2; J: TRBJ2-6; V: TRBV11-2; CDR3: CASSPPGLITTSGANVLTF; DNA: TGTGCCAGCAGCCCCCCGGGACTAATTACTACCTCTGGGGCCAACGTCCTGACTTTC
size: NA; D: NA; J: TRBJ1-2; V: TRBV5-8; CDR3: CASSLRANYGYTF; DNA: TGTGCCAGCAGCTTGCGCGCGAACTATGGCTACACCTTC
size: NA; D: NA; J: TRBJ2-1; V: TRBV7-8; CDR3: CASSPRQKQFF; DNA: TGTGCCAGCAGCCCCCGACAAAAGCAGTTCTTC
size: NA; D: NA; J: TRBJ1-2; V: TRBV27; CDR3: CASTPGGGYGYTF; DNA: TGTGCCAGCACCCCCGGGGGGGGCTATGGCTACACCTTC
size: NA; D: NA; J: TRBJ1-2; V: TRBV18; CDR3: CASSPPAGAHGYGYTF; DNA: TGTGCCAGCTCACCTCCCGCGGGGGCGCACGGCTATGGCTACACCTTC
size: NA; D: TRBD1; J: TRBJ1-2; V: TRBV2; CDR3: CASIGDSYGYTF; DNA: TGTGCCAGCATTGGGGACAGTTATGGCTACACCTTC
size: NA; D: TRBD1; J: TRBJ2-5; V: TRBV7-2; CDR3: CASSLTYNRGETQYF; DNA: TGTGCCAGCAGCCTAACCTACAACAGGGGAGAGACCCAGTACTTC
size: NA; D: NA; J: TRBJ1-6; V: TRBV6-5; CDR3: CASSYSGVNSPLHF; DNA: TGTGCCAGCAGTTACTCGGGAGTTAATTCACCCCTCCACTTT
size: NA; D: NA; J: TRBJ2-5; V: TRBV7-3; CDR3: CASSLSGSKGVGETQYF; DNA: TGTGCCAGCAGCTTAAGTGGCTCCAAGGGGGTTGGAGAGACCCAGTACTTC
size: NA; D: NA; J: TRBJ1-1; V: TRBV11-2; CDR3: CASSPQMNTEAFF; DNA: TGTGCCAGCAGCCCACAGATGAACACTGAAGCTTTCTTT
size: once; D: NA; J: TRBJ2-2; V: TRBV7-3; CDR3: CASSLSTGANTGELFF; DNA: TGTGCCAGCAGCTTGTCGACAGGCGCGAACACCGGGGAGCTGTTTTTT
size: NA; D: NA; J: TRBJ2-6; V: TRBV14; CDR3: CASSQGIVGRTRRANVLTF; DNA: TGTGCCAGCAGCCAAGGGATTGTGGGGCGGACCCGGAGGGCCAACGTCCTGACTTTC
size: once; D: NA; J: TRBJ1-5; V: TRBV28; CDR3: CASSFRGGNNQPQHF; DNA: TGTGCCAGCAGTTTCCGGGGAGGAAACAATCAGCCCCAGCATTTT
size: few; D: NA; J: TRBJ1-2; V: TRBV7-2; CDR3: CASSFQQALANYGYTF; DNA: TGTGCCAGCAGCTTTCAACAGGCTCTAGCTAACTATGGCTACACCTTC
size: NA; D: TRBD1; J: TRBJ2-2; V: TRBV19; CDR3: CASKGQGTQNTGELFF; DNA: TGTGCCAGTAAGGGACAGGGAACCCAAAACACCGGGGAGCTGTTTTTT
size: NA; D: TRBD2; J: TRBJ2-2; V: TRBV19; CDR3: CASRTSGGGTGELFF; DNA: TGTGCCAGCCGGACTAGCGGGGGAGGCACCGGGGAGCTGTTTTTT
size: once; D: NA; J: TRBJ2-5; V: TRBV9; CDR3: CASSVAGDIRQETQYF; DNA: TGTGCCAGCAGCGTAGCTGGGGACATTCGACAAGAGACCCAGTACTTC
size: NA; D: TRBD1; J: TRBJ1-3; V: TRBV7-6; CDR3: CASSSTGTGGNTIYF; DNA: TGTGCCAGCAGTTCTACCGGGACAGGGGGAAACACCATATATTTT
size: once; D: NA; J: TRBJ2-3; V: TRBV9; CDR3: CASSVGGSVDTQYF; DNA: TGTGCCAGCAGCGTAGGAGGTAGCGTAGATACGCAGTATTTT
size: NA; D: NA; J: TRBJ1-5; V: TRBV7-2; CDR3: CASSLQVNSNQPQHF; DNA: TGTGCCAGCAGCTTGCAGGTAAATAGCAATCAGCCCCAGCATTTT
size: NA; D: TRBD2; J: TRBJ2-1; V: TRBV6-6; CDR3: CASESGVAGGRNEQFF; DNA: TGTGCCAGCGAATCAGGTGTTGCGGGGGGGAGGAATGAGCAGTTCTTC
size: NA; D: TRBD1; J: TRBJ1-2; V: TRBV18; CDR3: CASSLDRGRDGYTF; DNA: TGTGCCAGCTCACTTGACAGGGGGCGTGATGGCTACACCTTC
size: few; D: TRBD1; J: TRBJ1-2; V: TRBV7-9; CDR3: CASSHPVTGTGIGYTF; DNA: TGTGCCAGCAGTCACCCAGTGACCGGGACAGGCATTGGCTACACCTTC
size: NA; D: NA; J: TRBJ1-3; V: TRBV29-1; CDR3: CSVEDQRKGLGNTIYF; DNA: TGCAGCGTTGAAGATCAGAGAAAGGGGTTGGGAAACACCATATATTTT
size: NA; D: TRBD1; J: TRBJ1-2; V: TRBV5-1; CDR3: CASSLGRDRGLDGYTF; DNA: TGCGCCAGCAGCTTGGGGCGGGACAGGGGATTGGATGGCTACACCTTC
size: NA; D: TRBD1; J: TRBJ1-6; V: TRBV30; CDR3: CAWRHRQGAVNSPLHF; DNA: TGTGCCTGGAGGCACAGACAGGGGGCCGTTAATTCACCCCTCCACTTT
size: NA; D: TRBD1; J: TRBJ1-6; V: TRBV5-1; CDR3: CASSVGTGAWNSPLHF; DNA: TGCGCCAGCAGCGTCGGGACAGGGGCTTGGAATTCACCCCTCCACTTT
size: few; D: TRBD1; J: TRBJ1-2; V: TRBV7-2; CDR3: CASRHRGAGGGYGYTF; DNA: TGTGCCAGCAGACATCGTGGCGCAGGGGGAGGCTATGGCTACACCTTC
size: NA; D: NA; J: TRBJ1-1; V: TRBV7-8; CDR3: CASSLDRGSAFF; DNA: TGTGCCAGCAGCTTAGATAGGGGATCAGCTTTCTTT
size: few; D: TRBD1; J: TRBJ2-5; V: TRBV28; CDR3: CASSLLNLRGRVWETQYF; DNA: TGTGCCAGCAGTTTATTGAATTTAAGGGGGCGCGTTTGGGAGACCCAGTACTTC
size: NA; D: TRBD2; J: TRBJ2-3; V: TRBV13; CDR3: CASSLGSGLGIGTDTQYF; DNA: TGTGCCAGCAGCTTAGGGTCGGGACTAGGAATCGGTACAGATACGCAGTATTTT
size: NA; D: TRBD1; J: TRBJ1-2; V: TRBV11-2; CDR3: CASSRQGNGYTF; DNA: TGTGCCAGCAGCCGACAGGGAAATGGCTACACCTTC
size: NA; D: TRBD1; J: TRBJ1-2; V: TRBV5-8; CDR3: CASRGTGRLNYGYTF; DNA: TGTGCCAGCAGAGGGACAGGGCGTCTCAACTATGGCTACACCTTC
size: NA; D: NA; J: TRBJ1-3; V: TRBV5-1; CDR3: CASSASAGNTIYF; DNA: TGCGCCAGCAGCGCGAGCGCTGGAAACACCATATATTTT
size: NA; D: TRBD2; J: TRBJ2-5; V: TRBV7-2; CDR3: CASSLDGGAAETQYF; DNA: TGTGCCAGCAGCTTAGACGGGGGGGCCGCTGAGACCCAGTACTTC
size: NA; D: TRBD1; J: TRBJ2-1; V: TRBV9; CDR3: CASSVARGPSQQFF; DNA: TGTGCCAGCAGCGTAGCGAGGGGGCCTTCACAGCAGTTCTTC
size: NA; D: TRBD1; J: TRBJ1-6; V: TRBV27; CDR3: CASSLRQGTSPLHF; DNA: TGTGCCAGCAGCCTAAGACAGGGCACCTCACCCCTCCACTTT
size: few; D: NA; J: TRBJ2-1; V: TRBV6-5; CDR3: CASSSAYNEQFF; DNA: TGTGCCAGCAGTTCAGCGTACAATGAGCAGTTCTTC
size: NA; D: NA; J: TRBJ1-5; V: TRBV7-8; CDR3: CASSLAAQNQPQHF; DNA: TGTGCCAGCAGCTTAGCCGCACAAAATCAGCCCCAGCATTTT
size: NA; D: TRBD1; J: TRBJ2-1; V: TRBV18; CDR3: CASSPPGQGAPLGKSEQFF; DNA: TGTGCCAGCTCACCACCGGGACAGGGGGCTCCTCTGGGTAAGAGTGAGCAGTTCTTC
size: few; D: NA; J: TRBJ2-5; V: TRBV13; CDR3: CASSPPGGTARETQYF; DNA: TGTGCCAGCAGCCCACCGGGGGGGACAGCAAGGGAGACCCAGTACTTC
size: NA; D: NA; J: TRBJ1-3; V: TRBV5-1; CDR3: CASSLTASGAGNTIYF; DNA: TGCGCCAGCAGCTTAACGGCTTCAGGTGCGGGAAACACCATATATTTT
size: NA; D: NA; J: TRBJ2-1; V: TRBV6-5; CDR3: CASSFGTGAPFF; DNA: NA
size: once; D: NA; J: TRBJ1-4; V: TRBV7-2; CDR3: CASSPRVANEKLFF; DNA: TGTGCCAGCAGCCCCAGGGTTGCTAATGAAAAACTGTTTTTT
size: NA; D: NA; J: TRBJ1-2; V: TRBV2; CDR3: CASRQVFEGYTF; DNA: TGTGCCAGCAGACAGGTATTTGAGGGCTACACCTTC
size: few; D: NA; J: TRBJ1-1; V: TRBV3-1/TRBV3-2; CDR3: CASSQGSRTEAFF; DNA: TGTGCCAGCAGCCAAGGTTCGAGGACTGAAGCTTTCTTT
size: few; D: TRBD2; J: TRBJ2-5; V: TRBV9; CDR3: CASSVGLAPETQYF; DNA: TGTGCCAGCAGCGTAGGACTAGCACCAGAGACCCAGTACTTC
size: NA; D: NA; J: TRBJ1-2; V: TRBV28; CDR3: CASSTDFPYGYTF; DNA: TGTGCCAGCTCGACAGATTTTCCCTATGGCTACACCTTC
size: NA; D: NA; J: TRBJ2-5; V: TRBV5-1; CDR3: CASSLSEGQQTQYF; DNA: TGCGCCAGCAGCTTATCGGAGGGACAGCAGACCCAGTACTTC
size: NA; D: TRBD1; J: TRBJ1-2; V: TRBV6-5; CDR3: CASSRTGEYGYTF; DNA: TGTGCCAGCAGCCGGACAGGGGAGTATGGCTACACCTTC
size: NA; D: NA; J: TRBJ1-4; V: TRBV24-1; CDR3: CATSQGTNEKLFF; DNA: TGTGCCACCAGTCAGGGAACTAATGAAAAACTGTTTTTT
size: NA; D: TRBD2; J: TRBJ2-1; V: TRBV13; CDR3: CASSREGGDNEQFF; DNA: TGTGCCAGCAGCCGGGAGGGAGGAGACAATGAGCAGTTCTTC
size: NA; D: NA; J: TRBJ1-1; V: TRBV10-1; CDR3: CASSEPGNTEAFF; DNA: TGCGCCAGCAGTGAGCCAGGGAACACTGAAGCTTTCTTT
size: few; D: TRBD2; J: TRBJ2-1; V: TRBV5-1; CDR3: CASSLGSGGVYIEQFF; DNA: TGCGCCAGCAGCTTGGGAAGCGGGGGCGTCTACATTGAGCAGTTCTTC
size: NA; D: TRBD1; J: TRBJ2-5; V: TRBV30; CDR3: CAWRTGGRETQYF; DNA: TGTGCCTGGAGGACAGGGGGCCGAGAGACCCAGTACTTC